This T cell receptor beta chain was recovered during a study of CXCR3 chemokines and chemotherapy response in bladder cancer (dated by TCRdb to 2021 to 2024). Turning to the overall study: The study examined whether intratumoral CXCR3 chemokine system activity predicted chemotherapy response in human bladder cancer.

The library relied on PCR. The sample was run on an Illumina HiSeq 2500. Starting from the raw public reads, TCRdb applied fastp trimming at Q25, assembled clones with MiXCR and retained in-frame beta chains. Records with the same CDR3 protein are collapsed into one entry carrying the most frequent genes and DNA. The sample profile shows about 13,000 distinct CDR3 sequences; 12% of them were found once. 26% of the sample goes to the ten largest clones. This clonotype is termed medium-sized (0.01 to 0.1%). There is no known antigen for this receptor. Nothing much larger sits one base from this clone, and base qualities are not available. This clonotype was sampled from a human donor with bladder cancer that did not respond to neoadjuvant chemotherapy. The sample here was taken from a patient whose treatment included neoadjuvant chemotherapy.

CDR3 protein: CASSSVVSGANVLTF. The DNA is as follows: TGTGCCAGCAGTTCCGTAGTCTCTGGGGCCAACGTCCTGACTTTC. The V and J segments used are TRBV27 and TRBJ2-6; the D gene remains uncertain. The germline V gene (reference sequence) gives CDR1 as MNHEY and CDR2 as SMNVEV. Spanning cysteine to phenylalanine, the CDR3 consists of 15 amino acids. The read is trimmed to its CDR3 DNA, 45 bases read in frame from base 1. V gives up 4 bases and J gives up 0 bases, and the segment between their germline ends measures 7 bases.